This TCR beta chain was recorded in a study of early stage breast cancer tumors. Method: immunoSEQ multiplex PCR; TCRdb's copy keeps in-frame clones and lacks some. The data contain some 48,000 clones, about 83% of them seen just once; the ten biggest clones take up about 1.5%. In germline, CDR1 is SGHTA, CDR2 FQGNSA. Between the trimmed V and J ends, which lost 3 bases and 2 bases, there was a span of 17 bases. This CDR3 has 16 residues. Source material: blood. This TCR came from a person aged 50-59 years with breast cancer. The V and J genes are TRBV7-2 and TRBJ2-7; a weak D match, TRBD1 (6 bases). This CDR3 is CASSFSPLQGTYEQYF. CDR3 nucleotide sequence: TGTGCCAGCAGCTTTTCACCCCTACAGGGTACCTACGAGCAGTACTTC.